This entry lists 26 T cell receptor beta chains sequenced from one sample in a study of blood T cells in healthy people across ages. Then a second PCR, running roughly 6 to 11 cycles, was carried out with a sample-barcoded 5' primer and a J-beta primer mix. TCRdb called the 5' RACE reads again in MiXCR, with one record for every CDR3 protein. The sample includes some 1.8 million distinct CDR3 sequences, about two fifths seen only once; the top ten take roughly 24%. The material sequenced was blood. These receptor sequences come from a human donor in good health.

This clonotype came up a few times. The V and J genes are TRBV6-2 or TRBV6-3 and TRBJ2-1, with 9 bases fitting TRBD2. V lost 0 bases, J lost 6 bases, and 12 bases stayed unmatched. The CDR3 has 18 amino acids. Germline values: CDR1 MNHEY, CDR2 SVGEGT. For the CDR3, the DNA is TGTGCCAGCAGTTACTCCTTCTTTACAATAGCGGGAGTCAATGAGCAGTTCTTC. It specifies CASSYSFFTIAGVNEQFF.

The gene calls are TRBV27 and TRBJ1-1; unclear D gene. The germline V gene has CDR1 MNHEY and CDR2 SMNVEV (reference sequence). The CDR3 loop spans 11 amino acids. Trimming pared 5 bases from V and 6 bases from J, leaving 7 bases between. CDR3 DNA sequence: TGTGCCAGCAGTGGAGAGGCTGAAGCTTTCTTT. This encodes CASSGEAEAFF.

This clonotype has a handful of counts. The gene calls are TRBV5-1 and TRBJ2-6; no reliable D call. Deletions cut 7 bases from V and 0 bases from J, with 11 bases between. CDR3 length equals 15 residues. Germline V CDR1 and CDR2: SGHRS, YFSETQ. The CDR3 DNA reads as TGCGCCAGCGGCCCGCAACGCTCTGGGGCCAACGTCCTGACTTTC. Protein sequence: CASGPQRSGANVLTF.

This clonotype was counted only a few times. The chain links TRBV5-6 to TRBJ2-7; D is perhaps TRBD1 or TRBD2 (5 bases each). CDR3 length: 14 residues. CDR1 is SGHDT and CDR2 is YYEEEE in the germline V gene. The V gene lost 4 bases and the J gene lost 3 bases, with 14 bases spanning the gap. This chain's CDR3 is CASSTGQSGYEQYF. CDR3 coding DNA: TGTGCCAGCAGCACCGGACAAAGCGGCTACGAGCAGTACTTC.

The J gene is TRBJ1-1, the V gene TRBV4-2; D gene ambiguous. This CDR3 has 15 residues. V was pared by 4 bases and J by 0 bases, with 12 bases between. Germline loops: CDR1 LGHNA, CDR2 YNFKEQ. In DNA, the CDR3 is TGTGCCAGCAGCCTTCCCCGGGAGGTGAACACTGAAGCTTTCTTT. The encoded protein is CASSLPREVNTEAFF.

This clonotype was observed a handful of times. The chain recombines TRBV18 with TRBJ2-1; D not resolved. Germline CDR1 reads KGHSH; CDR2 reads LQKENI. V dropped 3 bases and J dropped 3 bases, with 12 bases sitting between them. The CDR3 has 15 residues. The CDR3 spells CASSPGGAVYNEQFF. The CDR3 DNA reads TGTGCCAGCTCACCTGGTGGTGCAGTCTACAATGAGCAGTTCTTC.

J is TRBJ1-1 and V is TRBV28; weak D call: TRBD1 (5 bases). Between the trimmed V and J ends, which lost 8 bases and 4 bases, there was a span of 20 bases. Germline V gene sequence: CDR1 MDHEN, CDR2 SYDVKM. The CDR3 is made up of 15 amino acids. In DNA form, the CDR3 reads TGTGCCAGCCGACGGGGGAGGAGGTGGAGCACTGAAGCTTTCTTT. As protein: CASRRGRRWSTEAFF.

This clonotype was detected a few times. The V and J genes are TRBV5-1 and TRBJ2-3; D unclear. The ends were cut back, 4 bases at V and 4 bases at J, with 13 bases in the middle. The CDR3 is made up of 14 amino acids. Germline V gives CDR1 SGHRS, CDR2 YFSETQ. In DNA, the CDR3 is TGCGCCAGCAGCCCTTCGTTCGGCTCAGATACGCAGTATTTT. Residues: CASSPSFGSDTQYF.

This clonotype was observed a few times. The chain couples TRBV12-3 or TRBV12-4 to TRBJ1-3; maybe TRBD1 (5 bases). This CDR3 contains 13 residues. The V end was cut by 7 bases, the J end by 6 bases, with 13 bases between. The CDR3 nucleotides are TGTGCCAGCACGGGGGAATGGGAAAACACCATATATTTT. This encodes CASTGEWENTIYF.

The CDR3 is CASSPAGTGNTIYF. CDR3 sequence (DNA): TGTGCCAGCTCACCAGCCGGGACCGGAAACACCATATATTTT. The V call is TRBV18, the J call TRBJ1-3; possible D gene TRBD1, 5 bases. The V and J ends lost 2 bases and 4 bases respectively, with 9 bases between them. CDR1 is KGHSH and CDR2 is LQKENI in the germline V gene. The CDR3 totals 14 residues.

This clonotype appeared a few times. The chain recombines TRBV5-1 with TRBJ1-6, with D unresolved. Germline V lookup: CDR1 SGHRS, CDR2 YFSETQ. The CDR3 is made up of 14 amino acids. The V and J ends lost 5 bases and 5 bases respectively, with 11 bases between them. CDR3 sequence reads: CASRVEVNNSPLHF. The CDR3 nucleotides read TGCGCCAGCAGAGTGGAGGTGAATAATTCACCCCTCCACTTT.

The rearrangement uses TRBV7-9 and TRBJ2-7, with unresolved D. Trimming shortened V by 5 bases and J by 4 bases, and 15 bases separated the two germline ends. From germline, CDR1 is SEHNR and CDR2 FQNEAQ (reference sequence). This CDR3 comprises 14 residues. The CDR3 is CASSPNRGRYEQYF. For the CDR3, the DNA is TGTGCCAGCAGCCCAAACAGAGGACGTTACGAGCAGTACTTC.

The chain uses TRBV20-1 and TRBJ2-1; TRBD2 matches 8 bases. The CDR3 sequence is 12 residues long. The V segment lost 3 bases and the J segment 13 bases; nucleotides outside the gene matches: 8. In germline, CDR1 is DFQATT, CDR2 SNEGSKA (reference sequence). The CDR3: CSARIHGGGQFF. The CDR3 DNA follows: TGCAGTGCTAGGATTCACGGGGGGGGCCAGTTCTTC.

About this clonotype: It may be a read error: a sequence one base away is much more abundant. The rearrangement links TRBV7-3 to TRBJ2-2, with D possibly being TRBD2 (5 bases). Germline assignment: CDR1 SGHTA and CDR2 FQGTGA. The CDR3 spans 12 residues. As DNA, the CDR3 is TGTGCCAGCAGCTTAGACACCGGGGAGCTGGTTTTT. As protein: CASSLDTGELVF. The full variable domain, rest sourced from reference TRBV7-3 and TRBJ2-2, is GAGVSQTPSNKVTEKGKYVELRCDPISGHTALYWYRQSLGQGPEFLIYFQGTGAADDSGLPNDRFFAVRPEGSVSTLKIQRTERGDSAVYLCASSLDTGELVFGEGSRLTVL.

This clonotype has a handful of counts. V and J are TRBV5-1 and TRBJ2-7; D not resolved. Trimming stripped 0 bases from V and 0 bases from J, with 13 bases between. The CDR3 has 16 amino acids. Germline values: CDR1 SGHRS, CDR2 YFSETQ. Here the CDR3 DNA reads TGCGCCAGCAGCTTGGGCGAATACTATGTCTCCTACGAGCAGTACTTC. Amino acids: CASSLGEYYVSYEQYF. Based on the CDR3 plus reference TRBV5-1 and TRBJ2-7, the full variable domain is KAGVTQTPRYLIKTRGQQVTLSCSPISGHRSVSWYQQTPGQGLQFLFEYFSETQRNKGNFPGRFSGRQFSNSRSEMNVSTLELGDSALYLCASSLGEYYVSYEQYFGPGTRLTVT.

The chain uses TRBV7-9 and TRBJ1-4; 11 bases fit TRBD1. This CDR3 has 15 amino acids. The V gene's germline CDR1 is SEHNR and CDR2 FQNEAQ (reference sequence). The ends lost 5 bases at V and 7 bases at J; junction bases unmatched: 6. CDR3 DNA: TGTGCCAGCAGCACCGGACAGGGGGCTCGTGAAAAACTGTTTTTT. Translating gives CASSTGQGAREKLFF.

This clonotype turned up a few times. The rearrangement uses TRBV4-3 and TRBJ1-1, with D tentatively TRBD1 (6 bases). Germline V gene data show CDR1 as LGHNA and CDR2 as YSLEER. The CDR3 has 15 amino acids. V was shortened by 0 bases and J by 5 bases, with 13 bases between the two germline ends. The DNA for the CDR3 is TGCGCCAGCAGCCAAGACCCCGGACAGATAACTGAAGCTTTCTTT. Translating it yields CASSQDPGQITEAFF.

The rearrangement joins TRBV6-6 to TRBJ2-5; TRBD2 might be the D (5 bases). Germline loops: CDR1 MNHNY, CDR2 SVGAGI (reference sequence). The CDR3 is 16 amino acids. V lost 1 base and J lost 4, with 16 bases in between. CDR3 amino acids: CASSYWRVNRGETQYF. CDR3 sequence (DNA): TGTGCCAGCAGTTACTGGCGGGTAAACCGGGGAGAGACCCAGTACTTC.

The gene calls are TRBV3-1 and TRBJ2-2; D is unclear. V shed 2 bases and J shed 6 bases, with 13 bases lying between them. The CDR3 runs 15 residues. CDR1 and CDR2 (germline): LGHDT, YNNKEL (reference sequence). The CDR3 here is CASSQILGAAGELFF. The CDR3 nucleotides read TGTGCCAGCAGCCAAATTTTGGGCGCGGCCGGGGAGCTGTTTTTT.

This clonotype has a handful of counts. V and J are TRBV7-2 and TRBJ2-3; 14 bases agree with TRBD2. Germline loops: CDR1 SGHTA, CDR2 FQGNSA. Trimming removed 0 bases from V and 4 bases from J; junction bases left unmatched: 0. The CDR3 length is 16 residues. The chain's CDR3 is CASSLAGLAGADTQYF. The CDR3, as DNA: TGTGCCAGCAGCTTAGCGGGACTAGCGGGGGCAGATACGCAGTATTTT.

A few counts support this clonotype. The chain joins TRBV29-1 to TRBJ2-6, with TRBD1 identical over 11 bases. The ends lost 7 bases at V and 3 bases at J; junction bases unmatched: 5. Germline lookup yields CDR1 SQVTM and CDR2 ANQGSEA. The CDR3 contains 15 residues. The CDR3 is CSAGTGGFGANVLTF. CDR3 nucleotides: TGCAGCGCCGGGACAGGGGGATTTGGGGCCAACGTCCTGACTTTC.

The rearrangement joins TRBV7-9 to TRBJ1-2; TRBD1 might be the D (5 bases). V was trimmed by 8 bases and J by 4 bases, leaving 11 bases between them. CDR3 length: 12 amino acids. The germline V gene has CDR1 SEHNR and CDR2 FQNEAQ (reference sequence). The DNA of the CDR3 is TGTGCCAGCCCGGGGCCAGTCTATGGCTACACCTTC. Protein product: CASPGPVYGYTF.

CDR3 sequence reads: CASSQAVNGNEQFF. CDR3 DNA: TGTGCCAGCAGCCAAGCTGTTAACGGGAATGAGCAGTTCTTC. V is TRBV4-2 and J is TRBJ2-1; D remains ambiguous. V lost 1 base, J lost 7 bases, and 11 bases lay in between. Germline-derived CDR1 and CDR2 are LGHNA and YNFKEQ. This CDR3 contains 14 residues.

This chain uses TRBV19 with TRBJ1-5; weak D call: TRBD1 (6 bases). Trimming shortened V by 3 bases and J by 2 bases, and 8 bases separated the two germline ends. The CDR3 has 14 residues. Germline CDR1 reads LNHDA; CDR2 reads SQIVND (reference sequence). The CDR3 sequence: CASSMSGGNQPQHF. CDR3 coding DNA: TGTGCCAGTAGTATGTCAGGGGGCAATCAGCCCCAGCATTTT.

The genes are TRBV29-1 and TRBJ2-7; 9 bases fit TRBD1. Germline loops: CDR1 SQVTM, CDR2 ANQGSEA. CDR3 size: 14 residues. J lost 3 bases, V lost 3 bases, and 6 bases had no gene match. The CDR3 reads CSVEDLGQGYEQYF. The CDR3 DNA is TGCAGCGTTGAGGACCTGGGACAGGGCTACGAGCAGTACTTC.

This clonotype was counted only a few times. This chain connects TRBV5-1 to TRBJ2-3; 13 bases agree with TRBD2. The V segment lost 4 bases and the J segment 11 bases; nucleotides outside the gene matches: 13. The CDR3 totals 16 residues. The germline gives CDR1 SGHRS, CDR2 YFSETQ. The CDR3 region has the DNA TGCGCCAGCAGCACCGGGACTAGCGGGGAGCTGAGGAAGCAGTATTTT. Its protein is CASSTGTSGELRKQYF.